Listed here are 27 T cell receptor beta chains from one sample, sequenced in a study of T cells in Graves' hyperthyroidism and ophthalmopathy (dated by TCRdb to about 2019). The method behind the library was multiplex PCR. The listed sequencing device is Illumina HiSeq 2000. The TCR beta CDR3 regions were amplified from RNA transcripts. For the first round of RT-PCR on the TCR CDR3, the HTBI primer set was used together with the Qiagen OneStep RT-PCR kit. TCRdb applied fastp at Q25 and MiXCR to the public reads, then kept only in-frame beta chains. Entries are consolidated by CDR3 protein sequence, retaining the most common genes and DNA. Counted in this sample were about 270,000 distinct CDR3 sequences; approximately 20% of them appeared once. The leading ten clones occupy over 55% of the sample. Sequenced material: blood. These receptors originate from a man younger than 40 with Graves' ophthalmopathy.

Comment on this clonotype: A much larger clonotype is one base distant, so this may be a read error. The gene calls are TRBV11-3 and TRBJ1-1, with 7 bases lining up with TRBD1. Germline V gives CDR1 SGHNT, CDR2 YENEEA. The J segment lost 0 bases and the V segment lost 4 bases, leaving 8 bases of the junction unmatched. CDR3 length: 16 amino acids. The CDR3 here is CASSSWTGVMNTEAFF. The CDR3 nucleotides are TGTGCCAGCAGCTCTTGGACAGGAGTGATGAACACTGAAGCTTTCTTT.

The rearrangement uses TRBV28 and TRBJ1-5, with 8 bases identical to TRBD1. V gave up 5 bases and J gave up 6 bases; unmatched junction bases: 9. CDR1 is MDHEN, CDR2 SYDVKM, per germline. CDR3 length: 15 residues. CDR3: CASSPQDREGQPQHF. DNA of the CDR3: TGTGCCAGCAGTCCACAGGACAGGGAGGGTCAGCCCCAGCATTTT.

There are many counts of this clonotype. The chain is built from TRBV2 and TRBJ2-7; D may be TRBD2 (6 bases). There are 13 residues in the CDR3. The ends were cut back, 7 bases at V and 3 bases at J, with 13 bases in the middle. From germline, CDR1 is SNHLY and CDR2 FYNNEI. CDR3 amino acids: CASTNRGGYEQYF. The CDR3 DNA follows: TGTGCCAGCACAAACCGGGGAGGCTACGAGCAGTACTTC.

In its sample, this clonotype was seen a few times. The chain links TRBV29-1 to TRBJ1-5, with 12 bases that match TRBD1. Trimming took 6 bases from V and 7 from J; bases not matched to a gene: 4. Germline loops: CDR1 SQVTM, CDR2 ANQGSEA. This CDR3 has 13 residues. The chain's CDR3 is CSVGQGAGQPQHF. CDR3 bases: TGCAGCGTGGGACAGGGGGCCGGACAGCCCCAGCATTTT.

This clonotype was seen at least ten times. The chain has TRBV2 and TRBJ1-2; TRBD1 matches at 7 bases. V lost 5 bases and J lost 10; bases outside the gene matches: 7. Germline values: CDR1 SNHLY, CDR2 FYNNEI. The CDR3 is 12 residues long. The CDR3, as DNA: TGTGCCAGCAGTCCGGGACAGACAACCTACACCTTC. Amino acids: CASSPGQTTYTF.

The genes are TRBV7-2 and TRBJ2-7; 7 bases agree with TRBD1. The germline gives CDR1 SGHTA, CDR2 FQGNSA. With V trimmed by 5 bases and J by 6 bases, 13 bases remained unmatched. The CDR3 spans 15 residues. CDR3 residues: CASSLKARGIGEQYF. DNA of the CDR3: TGTGCCAGCAGCCTCAAAGCCAGGGGGATCGGCGAGCAGTACTTC.

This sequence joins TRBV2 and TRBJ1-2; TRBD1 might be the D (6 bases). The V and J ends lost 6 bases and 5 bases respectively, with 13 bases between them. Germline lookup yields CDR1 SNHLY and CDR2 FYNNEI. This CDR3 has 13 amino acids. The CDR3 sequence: CASRGGGDYGYTF. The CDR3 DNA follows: TGTGCCAGCAGAGGAGGGGGAGATTATGGCTACACCTTC.

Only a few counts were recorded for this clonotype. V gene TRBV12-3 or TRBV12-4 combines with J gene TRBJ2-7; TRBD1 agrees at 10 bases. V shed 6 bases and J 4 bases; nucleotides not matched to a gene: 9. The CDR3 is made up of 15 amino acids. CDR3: CASSADRGHRYEQYF. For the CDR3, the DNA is TGTGCCAGCAGCGCCGACAGGGGGCACCGATACGAGCAGTACTTC.

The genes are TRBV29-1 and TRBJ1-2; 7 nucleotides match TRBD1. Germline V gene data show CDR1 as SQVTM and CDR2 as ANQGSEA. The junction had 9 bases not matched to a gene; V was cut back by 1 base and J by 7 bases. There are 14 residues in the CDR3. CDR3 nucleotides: TGCAGCGTTGAAGGAGACAGGGCCTTAGGTGGCTACACCTTC. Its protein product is CSVEGDRALGGYTF.

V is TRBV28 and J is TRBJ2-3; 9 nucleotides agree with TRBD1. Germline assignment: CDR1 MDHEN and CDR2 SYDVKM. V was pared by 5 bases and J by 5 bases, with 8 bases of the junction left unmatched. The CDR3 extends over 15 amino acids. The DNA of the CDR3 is TGTGCCAGCAGTATTATTCGACAGGGGGAAGATACGCAGTATTTT. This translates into CASSIIRQGEDTQYF.

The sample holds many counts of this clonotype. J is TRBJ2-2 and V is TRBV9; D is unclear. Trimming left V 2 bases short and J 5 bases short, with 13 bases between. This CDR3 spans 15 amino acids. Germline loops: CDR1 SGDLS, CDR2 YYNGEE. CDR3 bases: TGTGCCAGCAGCGTCGGGTGGGCAGAGACCGGGGAGCTGTTTTTT. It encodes CASSVGWAETGELFF. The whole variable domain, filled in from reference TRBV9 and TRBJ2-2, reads DSGVTQTPKHLITATGQRVTLRCSPRSGDLSVYWYQQSLDQGLQFLIQYYNGEERAKGNILERFSAQQFPDLHSELNLSSLELGDSALYFCASSVGWAETGELFFGEGSRLTVL.

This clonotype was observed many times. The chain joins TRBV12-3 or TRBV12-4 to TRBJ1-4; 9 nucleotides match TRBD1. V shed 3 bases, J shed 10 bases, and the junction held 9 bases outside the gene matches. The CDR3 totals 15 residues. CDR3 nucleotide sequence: TGTGCCAGCAGTTTGGGTTCCGGGACAGGGAGAAAACTGTTTTTT. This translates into CASSLGSGTGRKLFF.

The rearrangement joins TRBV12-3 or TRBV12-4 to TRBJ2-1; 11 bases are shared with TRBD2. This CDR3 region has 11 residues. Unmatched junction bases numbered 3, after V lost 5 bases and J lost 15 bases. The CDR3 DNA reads TGTGCCAGCAGTGCAACTAGCGGGAGGTTCTTC. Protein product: CASSATSGRFF.

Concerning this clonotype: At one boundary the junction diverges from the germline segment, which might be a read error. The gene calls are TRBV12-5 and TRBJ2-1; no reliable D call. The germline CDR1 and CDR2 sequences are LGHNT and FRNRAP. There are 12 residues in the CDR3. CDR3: CASRQNRSIPLF. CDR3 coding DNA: TGTGCTAGTAGACAAAACCGGAGTATACCTCTCTTC.

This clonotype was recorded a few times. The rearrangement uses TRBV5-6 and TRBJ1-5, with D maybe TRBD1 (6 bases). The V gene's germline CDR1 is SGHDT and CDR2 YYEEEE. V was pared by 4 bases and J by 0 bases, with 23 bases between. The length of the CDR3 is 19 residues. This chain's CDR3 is CASSQTRGRGLYSNQPQHF. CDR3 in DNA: TGTGCCAGCAGCCAAACCCGGGGGCGCGGGCTTTATAGCAATCAGCCCCAGCATTTT.

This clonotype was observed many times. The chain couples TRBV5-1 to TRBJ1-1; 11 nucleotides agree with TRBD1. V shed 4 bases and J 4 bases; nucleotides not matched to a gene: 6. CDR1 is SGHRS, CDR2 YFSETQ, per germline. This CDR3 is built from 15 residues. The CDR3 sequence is CASSPRDRGFTEAFF. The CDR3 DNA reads TGCGCCAGCAGCCCAAGGGACAGGGGGTTCACTGAAGCTTTCTTT. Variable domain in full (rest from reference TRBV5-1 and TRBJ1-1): KAGVTQTPRYLIKTRGQQVTLSCSPISGHRSVSWYQQTPGQGLQFLFEYFSETQRNKGNFPGRFSGRQFSNSRSEMNVSTLELGDSALYLCASSPRDRGFTEAFFGQGTRLTVV.

The CDR3 DNA is TGTGCCAGCAGTTTTCAGGATAACACTGAAGCTTTCTTT. Its protein product is CASSFQDNTEAFF. The chain joins TRBV12-3 or TRBV12-4 to TRBJ1-1; D gene unclear. CDR3 length equals 13 residues. Trimming removed 3 bases at V and 2 bases at J, with 7 bases between.

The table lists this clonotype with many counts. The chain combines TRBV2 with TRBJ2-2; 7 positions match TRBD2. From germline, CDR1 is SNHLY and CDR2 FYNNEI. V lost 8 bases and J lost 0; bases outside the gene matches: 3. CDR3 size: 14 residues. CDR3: CASRGLANTGELFF. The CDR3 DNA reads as TGTGCCAGCCGCGGACTAGCGAACACCGGGGAGCTGTTTTTT.

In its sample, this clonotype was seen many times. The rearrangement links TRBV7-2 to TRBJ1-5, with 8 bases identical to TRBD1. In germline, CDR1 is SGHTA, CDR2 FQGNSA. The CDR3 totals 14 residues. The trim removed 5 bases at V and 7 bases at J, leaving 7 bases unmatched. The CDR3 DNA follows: TGTGCCAGCAGCACTGGACAGGGCCGGCAGCCCCAGCATTTT. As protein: CASSTGQGRQPQHF.

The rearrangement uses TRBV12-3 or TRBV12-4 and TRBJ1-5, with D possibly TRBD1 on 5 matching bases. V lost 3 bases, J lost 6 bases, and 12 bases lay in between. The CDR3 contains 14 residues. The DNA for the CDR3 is TGTGCCAGCAGTTTGATGGTCGGGGGTCAGCCCCAGCATTTT. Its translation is CASSLMVGGQPQHF.

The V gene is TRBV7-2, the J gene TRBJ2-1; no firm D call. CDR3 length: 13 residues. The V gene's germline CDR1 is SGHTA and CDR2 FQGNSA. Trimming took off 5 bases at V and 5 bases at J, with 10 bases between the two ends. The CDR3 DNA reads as TGTGCCAGCAGCCCACCAACGGACAATGAGCAGTTCTTC. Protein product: CASSPPTDNEQFF.

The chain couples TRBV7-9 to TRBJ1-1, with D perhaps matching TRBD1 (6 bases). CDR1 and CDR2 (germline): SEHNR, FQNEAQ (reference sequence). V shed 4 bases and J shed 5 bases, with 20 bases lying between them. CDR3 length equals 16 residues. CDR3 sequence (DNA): TGTGCCAGCAGCTCCAATGCCCACAGGGTCTGGACTGAAGCTTTCTTT. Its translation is CASSSNAHRVWTEAFF. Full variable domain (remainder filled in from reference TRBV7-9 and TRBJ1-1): DTGVSQNPRHKITKRGQNVTFRCDPISEHNRLYWYRQTLGQGPEFLTYFQNEAQLEKSRLLSDRFSAERPKGSFSTLEIQRTEQGDSAMYLCASSSNAHRVWTEAFFGQGTRLTVV.

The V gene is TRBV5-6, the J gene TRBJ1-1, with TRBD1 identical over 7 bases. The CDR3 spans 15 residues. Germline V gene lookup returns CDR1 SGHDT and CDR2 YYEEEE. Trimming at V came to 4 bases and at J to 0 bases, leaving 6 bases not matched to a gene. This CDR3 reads CASSLGQVMNTEAFF. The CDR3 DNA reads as TGTGCCAGCAGCCTCGGACAGGTCATGAACACTGAAGCTTTCTTT.

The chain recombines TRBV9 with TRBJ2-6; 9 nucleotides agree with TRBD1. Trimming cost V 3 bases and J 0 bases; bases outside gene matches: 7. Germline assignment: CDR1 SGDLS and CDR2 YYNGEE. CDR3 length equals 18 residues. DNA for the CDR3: TGTGCCAGCAGCGAGACCGGGACAGGGCGCTCTGGGGCCAACGTCCTGACTTTC. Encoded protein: CASSETGTGRSGANVLTF.

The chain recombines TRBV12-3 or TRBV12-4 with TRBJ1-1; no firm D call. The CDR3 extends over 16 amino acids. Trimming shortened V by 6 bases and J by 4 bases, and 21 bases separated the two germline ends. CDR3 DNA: TGTGCCAGCAGGCTCGGTGGGCCCGGGCGTGGCACTGAAGCTTTCTTT. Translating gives CASRLGGPGRGTEAFF.

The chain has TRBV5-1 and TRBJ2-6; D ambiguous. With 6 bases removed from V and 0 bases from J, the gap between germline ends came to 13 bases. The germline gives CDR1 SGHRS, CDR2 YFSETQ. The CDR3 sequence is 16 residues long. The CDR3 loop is CASKIGMSSGANVLTF. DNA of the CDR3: TGCGCCAGCAAAATTGGAATGAGCTCTGGGGCCAACGTCCTGACTTTC.

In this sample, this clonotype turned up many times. CDR3 loop: CASTLGKLAGTNEQFF. The CDR3 DNA is TGTGCCAGCACCCTAGGGAAACTAGCGGGGACTAATGAGCAGTTCTTC. This chain uses TRBV28 with TRBJ2-1; 10 positions match TRBD2. CDR3 length: 16 residues. V lost 7 bases, J lost 7 bases, and 13 bases stayed unmatched. Germline V gene lookup returns CDR1 MDHEN and CDR2 SYDVKM.